Reported below is one TCR beta chain. This sample was included in a study of T cell repertoires in cytomegalovirus infection. CDR1 and CDR2 from the germline V gene are LGHDT and YNNKEL (reference sequence). The CDR3 has 15 residues. Trimming left V 1 base short and J 0 bases short, with 9 bases between. TCRdb ran MiXCR on the reads and lists one entry per CDR3 protein. The sample carries around 740,000 distinct CDR3 sequences, about 40% recorded once. This clonotype was sampled from a human donor in good health (CMV status not recorded). Some clones in this sample may be carry-over from other donors' samples. The chain recombines TRBV3-1 with TRBJ1-1; no reliable D call. Sequences were obtained from PBMCs. The DNA for the CDR3 is TGTGCCAGCAGCCAAGTAAGAGGCCTGAACACTGAAGCTTTCTTT. Encoded protein: CASSQVRGLNTEAFF.